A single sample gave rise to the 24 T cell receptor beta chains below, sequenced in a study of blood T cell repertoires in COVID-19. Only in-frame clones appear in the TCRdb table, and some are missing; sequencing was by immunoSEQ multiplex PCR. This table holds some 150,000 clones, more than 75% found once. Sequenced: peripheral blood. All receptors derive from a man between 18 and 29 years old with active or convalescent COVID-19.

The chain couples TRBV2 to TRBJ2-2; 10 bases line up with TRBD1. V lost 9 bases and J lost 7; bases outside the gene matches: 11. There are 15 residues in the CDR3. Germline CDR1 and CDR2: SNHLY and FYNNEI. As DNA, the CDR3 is TGTGCCAGGGACAGGGGGAGAACACCAAACGGGGAGCTGTTTTTT. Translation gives CARDRGRTPNGELFF.

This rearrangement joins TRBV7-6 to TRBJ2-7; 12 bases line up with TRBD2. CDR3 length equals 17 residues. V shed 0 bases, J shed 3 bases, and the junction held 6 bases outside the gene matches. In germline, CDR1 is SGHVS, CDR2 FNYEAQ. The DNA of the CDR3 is TGTGCCAGCAGCTTAGCCTGGACTAGCGGGGAGATCTACGAGCAGTACTTC. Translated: CASSLAWTSGEIYEQYF.

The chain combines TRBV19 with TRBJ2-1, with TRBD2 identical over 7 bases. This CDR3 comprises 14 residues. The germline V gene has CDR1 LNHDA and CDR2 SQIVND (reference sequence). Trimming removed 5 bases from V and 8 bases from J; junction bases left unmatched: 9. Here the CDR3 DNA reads TGTGCCAGTAGTGGGAGACTAGCATTGGATGAGCAGTTCTTC. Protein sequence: CASSGRLALDEQFF.

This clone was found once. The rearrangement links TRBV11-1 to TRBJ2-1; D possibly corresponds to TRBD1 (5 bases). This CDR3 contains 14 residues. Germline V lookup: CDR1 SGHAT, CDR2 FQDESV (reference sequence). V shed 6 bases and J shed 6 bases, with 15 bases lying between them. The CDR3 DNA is TGTGCCAGCAGACTCACAGGTTACCTCAATGAGCAGTTCTTC. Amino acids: CASRLTGYLNEQFF.

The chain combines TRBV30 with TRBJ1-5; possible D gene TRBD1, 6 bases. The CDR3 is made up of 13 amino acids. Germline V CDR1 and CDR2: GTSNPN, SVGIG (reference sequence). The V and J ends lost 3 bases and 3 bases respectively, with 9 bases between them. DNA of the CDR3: TGTGCCTGGAGGGACAGCCTCAATCAGCCCCAGCATTTT. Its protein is CAWRDSLNQPQHF.

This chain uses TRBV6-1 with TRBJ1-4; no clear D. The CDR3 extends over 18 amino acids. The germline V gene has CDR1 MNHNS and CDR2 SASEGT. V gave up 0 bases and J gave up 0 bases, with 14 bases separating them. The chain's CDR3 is CASSEAKDSRTTNEKLFF. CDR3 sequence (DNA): TGTGCCAGCAGTGAAGCCAAAGACTCAAGGACAACTAATGAAAAACTGTTTTTT.

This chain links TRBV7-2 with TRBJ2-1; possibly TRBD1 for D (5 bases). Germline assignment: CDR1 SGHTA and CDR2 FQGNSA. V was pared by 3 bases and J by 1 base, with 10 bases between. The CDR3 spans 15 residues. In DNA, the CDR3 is TGTGCCAGCAGCTTTAACAGGCCTTCCTACAATGAGCAGTTCTTC. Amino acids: CASSFNRPSYNEQFF.

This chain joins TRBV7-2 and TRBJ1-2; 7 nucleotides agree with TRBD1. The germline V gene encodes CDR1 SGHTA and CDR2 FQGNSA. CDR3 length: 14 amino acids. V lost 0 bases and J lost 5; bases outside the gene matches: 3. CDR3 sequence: CASSLAGGAYGYTF. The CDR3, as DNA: TGTGCCAGCAGCTTAGCAGGGGGCGCTTATGGCTACACCTTC.

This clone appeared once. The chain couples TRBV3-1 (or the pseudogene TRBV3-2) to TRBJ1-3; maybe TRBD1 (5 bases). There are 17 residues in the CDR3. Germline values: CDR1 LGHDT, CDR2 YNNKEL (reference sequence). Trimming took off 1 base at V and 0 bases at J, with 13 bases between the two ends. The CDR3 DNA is TGTGCCAGCAGCCAAGTTCTTACAGGAAACTCTGGAAACACCATATATTTT. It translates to CASSQVLTGNSGNTIYF.

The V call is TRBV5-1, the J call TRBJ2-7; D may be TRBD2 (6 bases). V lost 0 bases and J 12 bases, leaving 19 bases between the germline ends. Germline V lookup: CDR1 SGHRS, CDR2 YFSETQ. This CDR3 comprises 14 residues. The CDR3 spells CASSLDRGGTRGYF. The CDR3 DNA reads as TGCGCCAGCAGCTTGGATAGGGGAGGTACGAGGGGGTACTTC.

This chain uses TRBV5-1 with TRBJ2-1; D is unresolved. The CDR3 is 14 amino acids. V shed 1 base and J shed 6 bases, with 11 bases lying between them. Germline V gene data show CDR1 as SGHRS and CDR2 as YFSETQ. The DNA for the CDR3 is TGCGCCAGCAGCTTGCTGCTAGGTAGCAATGAGCAGTTCTTC. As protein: CASSLLLGSNEQFF. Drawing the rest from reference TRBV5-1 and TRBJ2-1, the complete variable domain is KAGVTQTPRYLIKTRGQQVTLSCSPISGHRSVSWYQQTPGQGLQFLFEYFSETQRNKGNFPGRFSGRQFSNSRSEMNVSTLELGDSALYLCASSLLLGSNEQFFGPGTRLTVL.

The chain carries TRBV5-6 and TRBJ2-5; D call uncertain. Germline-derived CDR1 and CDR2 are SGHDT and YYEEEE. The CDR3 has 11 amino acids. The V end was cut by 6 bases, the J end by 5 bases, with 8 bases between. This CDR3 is CASTSGETQYF. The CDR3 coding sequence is TGTGCCAGCACCTCGGGTGAGACCCAGTACTTC.

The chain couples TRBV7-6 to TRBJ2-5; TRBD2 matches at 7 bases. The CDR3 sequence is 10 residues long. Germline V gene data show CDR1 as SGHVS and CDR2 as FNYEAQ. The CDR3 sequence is CASRGDTQYF. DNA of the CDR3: TGTGCGAGTCGGGGGGATACCCAGTACTTC.

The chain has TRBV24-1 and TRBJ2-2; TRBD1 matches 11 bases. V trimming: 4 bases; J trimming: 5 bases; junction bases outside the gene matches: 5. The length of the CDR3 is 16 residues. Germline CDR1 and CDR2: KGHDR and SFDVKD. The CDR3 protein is CATSDPGTGGTGELFF. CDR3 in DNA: TGTGCCACCAGTGACCCCGGGACAGGGGGGACCGGGGAGCTGTTTTTT.

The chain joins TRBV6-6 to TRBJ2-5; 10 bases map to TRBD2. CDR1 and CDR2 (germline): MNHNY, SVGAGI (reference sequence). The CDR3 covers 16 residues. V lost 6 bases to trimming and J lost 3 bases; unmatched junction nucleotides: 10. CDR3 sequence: CASRTTLAGDEETQYF. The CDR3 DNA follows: TGTGCCAGCAGAACGACCCTAGCGGGAGATGAAGAGACCCAGTACTTC.

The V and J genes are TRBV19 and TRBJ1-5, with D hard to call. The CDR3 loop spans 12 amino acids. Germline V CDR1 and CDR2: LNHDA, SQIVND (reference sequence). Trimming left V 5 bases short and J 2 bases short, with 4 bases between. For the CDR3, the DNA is TGTGCCAGTAGTCATGGCAATCAGCCCCAGCATTTT. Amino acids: CASSHGNQPQHF.

DNA of the CDR3: TGTGCCAGCAGCTCCCCTCCCGCAGGGGGGAACACTGAAGCTTTCTTT. Protein sequence: CASSSPPAGGNTEAFF. The rearrangement uses TRBV7-9 and TRBJ1-1, with 7 bases lining up with TRBD1. Germline CDR1 and CDR2: SEHNR and FQNEAQ (reference sequence). V lost 4 bases, J lost 1 base, and 9 bases stayed unmatched. The CDR3 totals 16 residues. The complete variable domain, with remaining parts taken from reference TRBV7-9 and TRBJ1-1, reads DTGVSQNPRHKITKRGQNVTFRCDPISEHNRLYWYRQTLGQGPEFLTYFQNEAQLEKSRLLSDRFSAERPKGSFSTLEIQRTEQGDSAMYLCASSSPPAGGNTEAFFGQGTRLTVV.

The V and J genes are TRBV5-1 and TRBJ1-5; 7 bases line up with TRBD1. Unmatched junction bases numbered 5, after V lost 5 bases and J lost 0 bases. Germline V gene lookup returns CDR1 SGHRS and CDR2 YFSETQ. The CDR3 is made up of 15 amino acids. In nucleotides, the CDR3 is TGCGCCAGCAGACGGGACAGCAATAGCAATCAGCCCCAGCATTTT. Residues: CASRRDSNSNQPQHF.

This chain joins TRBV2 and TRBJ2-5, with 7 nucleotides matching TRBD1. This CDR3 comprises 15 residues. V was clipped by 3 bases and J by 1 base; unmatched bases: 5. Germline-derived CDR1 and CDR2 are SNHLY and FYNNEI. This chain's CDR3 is CASSETGLLQETQYF. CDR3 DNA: TGTGCCAGCAGTGAGACAGGGCTCCTCCAAGAGACCCAGTACTTC. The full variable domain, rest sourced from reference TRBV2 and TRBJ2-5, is EPEVTQTPSHQVTQMGQEVILRCVPISNHLYFYWYRQILGQKVEFLVSFYNNEISEKSEIFDDQFSVERPDGSNFTLKIRSTKLEDSAMYFCASSETGLLQETQYFGPGTRLLVL.

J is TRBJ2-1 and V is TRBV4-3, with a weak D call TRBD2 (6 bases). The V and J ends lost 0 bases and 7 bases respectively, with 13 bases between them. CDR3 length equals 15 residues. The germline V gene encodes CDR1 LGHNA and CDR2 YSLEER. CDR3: CASSQDREFWNEQFF. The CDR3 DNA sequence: TGCGCCAGCAGCCAAGATCGGGAGTTCTGGAATGAGCAGTTCTTC.

The CDR3 region has the DNA TGTGCCACACACGGGGGGAGCAATCAGCCCCAGCATTTT. Protein: CATHGGSNQPQHF. V usage is TRBV19 and J usage is TRBJ1-5; maybe TRBD1 (5 bases). Trimming removed 10 bases at V and 1 base at J, with 11 bases between. The germline V gene has CDR1 LNHDA and CDR2 SQIVND (reference sequence). This CDR3 region has 13 residues.

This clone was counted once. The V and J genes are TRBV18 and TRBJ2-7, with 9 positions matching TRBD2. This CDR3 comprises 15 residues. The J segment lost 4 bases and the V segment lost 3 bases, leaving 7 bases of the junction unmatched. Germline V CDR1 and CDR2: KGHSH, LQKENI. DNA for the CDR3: TGTGCCAGCTCACCCCTACTAGCGGGTTTTTACGAGCAGTACTTC. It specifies CASSPLLAGFYEQYF.

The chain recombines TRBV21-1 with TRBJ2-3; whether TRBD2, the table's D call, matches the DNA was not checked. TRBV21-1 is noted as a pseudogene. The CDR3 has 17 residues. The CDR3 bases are TGTGCCAGCAGCAAAGGGGCTAGCGGGGAAAGCACAGATACGCAGTATTTT. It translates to CASSKGASGESTDTQYF.

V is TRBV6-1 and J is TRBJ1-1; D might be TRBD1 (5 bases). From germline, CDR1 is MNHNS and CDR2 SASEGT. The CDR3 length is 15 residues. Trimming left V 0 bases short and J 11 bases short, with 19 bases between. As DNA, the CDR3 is TGTGCCAGCAGTGAAGCGGGGGAGGGAAAAACGGCCGCTTTCTTT. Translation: CASSEAGEGKTAAFF.